The following is a T cell receptor beta chain sequence with its context. This clonotype has just a few counts. No antigen is known for it. Base-call qualities are not available, and no considerably larger clone is one nucleotide away. The library relied on PCR. The sequencer listed for this sample is Illumina HiSeq 2500. To normalize quantification of the TCRbeta repertoire, the TCR libraries were built with molecular barcoding that relied on unique molecular identifiers. TCRdb passed the public sequencing reads through fastp at Q25 and MiXCR, retaining productive beta sequences. For every CDR3 protein sequence, its rows merge into one entry that carries the most common genes and DNA. The sample records 140,000 to 150,000 distinct CDR3 sequences, about 9% of which are singletons. Roughly 20% of the sample comes from the top ten. The sample's treatment or condition label, decoded: allogeneic hematopoietic cell transplantation with graft depleted of TCRalphabeta T cells and CD19 B cells. The children who served as transplant recipients had been given grafts of TCRalphabeta/CD19-depleted allogeneic hematopoietic cells.

The data are from a study of T-cell reconstitution after alpha-beta-depleted transplantation in children (TCRdb year 2016). Notes on the research overall: The study quantitatively tracked T-cell immune reconstitution after TCRalphabeta/CD19-depleted allogeneic hematopoietic cell transplantation in children using TCR repertoire profiling. Points the paper makes about the study in general: Hyperexpanded clone frequencies declined over subsequent months; after one year, T-cell counts and TCRbeta diversity were mostly attributed to newly produced T cells. In some patients, the high TCRbeta diversity seen at day 60 was put down to recipient T cells and intrathymic progenitors that had survived conditioning. The apparently early alphabetaT-cell count recovery about two months after transplant was reportedly dependent on only several hundred rapidly expanded clones derived from non-depleted graft cells.

Sample: PBMCs, mostly from graft donor cells, taken 180 days after TCRalphabeta/CD19-depleted stem cell transplant. The sequence came from a female patient aged 2-15 years who had a stem cell transplant for congenital amegakaryocytic thrombocytopenia, so the T cells may come from the graft donor.

The nucleotide sequence is TGTGCCAGCAGTTTGTTTCCCTACGAGCAGTACTTC. Its translation is CASSLFPYEQYF. Recombination joined TRBV12-3 or TRBV12-4 with TRBJ2-7, with no confident D gene call. V loses 3 bases of germline sequence and J loses 2 bases, and the interval between the two ends is 5 bases. Inclusive of the bounding cysteine and phenylalanine, the CDR3 is 12 residues long. Only the CDR3 portion is preserved as DNA: 36 bases, with reading frame beginning at the first base.